This TCR beta chain came from a study of T cells after yellow fever vaccination. Points from the study as a whole: Abundant clonotypes from the bulk population could contaminate FACS-sorted repertoires. Relatively few clonotypes were ones that appeared in both CD4 and CD8 compartments.

This clonotype was seen more than once but under ten times. The antigen is unknown. UMIs and a universal primer site were added when TCR cDNA was made by 5'RACE template switching. TCRdb redid the calling of the 5' RACE reads with MiXCR, one entry per CDR3 protein. Here the sample spans more than 450,000 distinct CDR3 sequences, about a fifth being singletons. The specimen comprised PBMCs, sampled roughly 20 days after the first yellow fever vaccination. The source is a man between 18 and 35 years old who received the YFV17D yellow fever vaccine.

CDR3 loop: CASSALSGPVRNEQFF. The CDR3, as DNA: TGTGCCAGCAGCGCTCTAAGCGGCCCCGTGCGAAATGAGCAGTTCTTC. The genes are TRBV7-9 and TRBJ2-1; D is perhaps TRBD2 (5 bases). This CDR3 is 16 amino acids long. Trimming removed 5 bases at V and 7 bases at J, with 21 bases between. Germline V lookup: CDR1 SEHNR, CDR2 FQNEAQ (reference sequence). Based on the CDR3 plus reference TRBV7-9 and TRBJ2-1, the full variable domain is DTGVSQNPRHKITKRGQNVTFRCDPISEHNRLYWYRQTLGQGPEFLTYFQNEAQLEKSRLLSDRFSAERPKGSFSTLEIQRTEQGDSAMYLCASSALSGPVRNEQFFGPGTRLTVL.